The T cell receptor (beta chain) under discussion was sequenced for a study of blood T cell repertoires in COVID-19. Study background: Acute and convalescent COVID-19 samples came from the United States, Italy and Spain. Sources were T cells, B-cell-depleted T cells, or PBMCs; the material itself was cDNA or gDNA.

This CDR3 region has 18 residues. Losses at the gene ends were 5 bases for V and 3 bases for J; bases not matched to a gene: 13. Germline V CDR1 and CDR2: SGHTA, FQGTGA. Original analysis: Reference gene primers were amplified, and this amplification served to estimate nucleated cell counts. Sequencing used immunoSEQ multiplex PCR; TCRdb keeps in-frame clones, though not all of them. Clone size and the V and J calls come from that table; the DNA yielded D and trimming. Of 97,000 or so clones listed, 79% are singletons. The genes are TRBV7-3 and TRBJ2-3; TRBD2 matches at 11 bases. The clonotype comes from a woman of 80 years or more with active or convalescent COVID-19. Sample: peripheral blood. The CDR3 sequence: CASSPLTPSGRKTDTQYF. The CDR3, as DNA: TGTGCCAGCAGCCCACTAACCCCTAGCGGGAGGAAAACAGATACGCAGTATTTT.